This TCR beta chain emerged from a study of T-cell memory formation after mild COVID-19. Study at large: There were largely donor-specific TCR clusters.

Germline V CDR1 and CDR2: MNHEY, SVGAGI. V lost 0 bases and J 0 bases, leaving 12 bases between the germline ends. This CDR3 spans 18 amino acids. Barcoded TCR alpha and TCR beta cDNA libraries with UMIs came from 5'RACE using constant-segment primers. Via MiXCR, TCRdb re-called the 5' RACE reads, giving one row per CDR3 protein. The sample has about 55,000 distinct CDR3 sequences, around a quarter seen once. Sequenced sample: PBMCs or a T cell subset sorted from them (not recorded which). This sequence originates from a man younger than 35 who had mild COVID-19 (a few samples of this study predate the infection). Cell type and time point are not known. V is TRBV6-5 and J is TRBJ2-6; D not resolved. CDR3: CASSYSLKPNSGANVLTF. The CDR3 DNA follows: TGTGCCAGCAGTTACTCCTTAAAGCCCAACTCTGGGGCCAACGTCCTGACTTTC.